This TCR beta chain was identified in a study of post-analysis software for immune sequencing data. Whole-study context: Recorded subtypes: relapsing-remitting, secondary progressive, progressive-relapsing; some patients unannotated. Study-level results: Clustering by F measure revealed strong co-clustering among samples prepared together in one batch. Multiple sclerosis patients had significantly lower normalized Chao1 diversity than controls. About five TRBV segments, including TRBV5-6, TRBV5-1 and TRBV20-1, were more frequent in patients than controls.

Regarding this clonotype: The antigen remains undetermined.

CDR1 and CDR2 from the germline V gene are SGHRS and YFSETQ. With 0 bases removed from V and 0 bases from J, the gap between germline ends came to 16 bases. This CDR3 comprises 18 residues. The authors incorporated unique molecular identifiers into the TCR beta cDNA libraries. T cells, roughly 1 to 10 million of them, yielded roughly 470,000 cDNA molecules. TCRdb called the PCR reads again in MiXCR, with one record for every CDR3 protein. This table holds hundreds of thousands of distinct CDR3 sequences, 35% to 45% found once. Material for sequencing was blood. The V call is TRBV5-1, the J call TRBJ1-5; unclear D gene. The TCR originated in a girl aged 2 to 9 with multiple sclerosis. The CDR3 nucleotides are TGCGCCAGCAGCTTGGGTGGACGGTTACGCCCTAGCAATCAGCCCCAGCATTTT. It specifies CASSLGGRLRPSNQPQHF. Variable domain in full (rest from reference TRBV5-1 and TRBJ1-5): KAGVTQTPRYLIKTRGQQVTLSCSPISGHRSVSWYQQTPGQGLQFLFEYFSETQRNKGNFPGRFSGRQFSNSRSEMNVSTLELGDSALYLCASSLGGRLRPSNQPQHFGDGTRLSIL.